Listed below are T cell receptor beta chains from one sample, sequenced in a study of cytomegalovirus exposure and HLA in healthy donors. Generated by immunoSEQ multiplex PCR, the TCRdb table keeps only in-frame clones and is missing some. Seen here are under 170,000 clones, 55% to 75% observed once, and the top ten hold around 7.1%. Source material: PBMCs. The receptor set was obtained from a woman aged 60-70 years in good health and CMV-seropositive. Both conserved end residues are part of each CDR3. A D gene is named only where the DNA matches it firmly. Rows may omit the clone size; those that give it use once, few, many or a size class.

CDR3	DNA	J	V	size	D
CASSQETFYNEQFF	TGTGCCAGCAGCCAAGAGACATTCTACAATGAGCAGTTCTTC	TRBJ2-1	TRBV14	few	NA
CASSQGAGGTLGNTIYF	TGCGCCAGCAGCCAAGGGGCAGGGGGTACTCTTGGAAACACCATATATTTT	TRBJ1-3	TRBV4-3	NA	TRBD1
CASSFAGASQETQYF	TGTGCCAGCAGTTTCGCGGGGGCATCCCAAGAGACCCAGTACTTC	TRBJ2-5	TRBV27	NA	NA
CASSDRQGGNQPQHF	TGTGCCAGCAGCGATAGACAGGGGGGCAATCAGCCCCAGCATTTT	TRBJ1-5	TRBV2	NA	TRBD1
CASSLMAGVTEAFF	TGTGCCAGCAGCTTAATGGCGGGGGTCACTGAAGCTTTCTTT	TRBJ1-1	TRBV7-3	NA	NA
CASSSRVGYEQYF	TGTGCCAGCAGCAGCAGGGTCGGCTACGAGCAGTACTTC	TRBJ2-7	TRBV5-8	once	NA
CASSQGPYQPQHF	TGCGCCAGCAGCCAGGGGCCTTATCAGCCCCAGCATTTT	TRBJ1-5	TRBV4-1	NA	NA
CASSSLNSGSSYEQYF	TGCGCCAGCAGCTCTCTTAATAGCGGGAGTTCCTACGAGCAGTACTTC	TRBJ2-7	TRBV5-1	NA	TRBD2
CASSLARGTSGPSTDTQYF	TGTGCCAGCAGCTTAGCTCGGGGGACTAGCGGCCCTAGCACAGATACGCAGTATTTT	TRBJ2-3	TRBV7-9	NA	TRBD2
CASNEREGRGELFF	TGTGCCAGCAATGAGCGGGAGGGGAGAGGGGAGCTGTTTTTT	TRBJ2-2	TRBV4-2	NA	TRBD2
CASSYGSETQYF	TGTGCCAGCAGTTACGGTTCGGAGACCCAGTACTTC	TRBJ2-5	TRBV28	once	NA
CASSFVRGGNTEAFF	TGTGCCAGCAGTTTTGTCAGGGGTGGGAACACTGAAGCTTTCTTT	TRBJ1-1	TRBV28	few	NA
CASSLVAGTNTGELFF	TGCGCCAGCAGCTTGGTGGCGGGAACGAACACCGGGGAGCTGTTTTTT	TRBJ2-2	TRBV5-1	NA	NA
CASSQTSGPYNEQFF	TGTGCCAGCAGCCAAACTAGCGGTCCCTACAATGAGCAGTTCTTC	TRBJ2-1	TRBV7-3	NA	TRBD2